The 30 T cell receptor beta chains in this list originate from one sample, sequenced in a study of blood T cell repertoires in COVID-19. Clones were read by immunoSEQ multiplex PCR, and TCRdb kept only the in-frame ones, dropping some. The table shows 170,000 or so clones, with approximately 80% occurring only once. Sequencing was done on a sample of peripheral blood. These receptors were taken from an older woman with acute or convalescent COVID-19.

This chain joins TRBV10-2 and TRBJ1-5; the D is unclear. This CDR3 is built from 9 residues. Germline V CDR1 and CDR2: WSHSY, SAAADI. The ends were cut back, 11 bases at V and 5 bases at J, with 4 bases in the middle. Here the CDR3 reads CAGHQPQHF. The CDR3 DNA follows: TGCGCCGGCCATCAGCCCCAGCATTTT.

V and J are TRBV7-9 and TRBJ2-7; possibly TRBD2 for D (5 bases). Per the germline V gene, CDR1 is SEHNR and CDR2 is FQNEAQ (reference sequence). V was cut by 1 base and J by 3 bases, with 7 bases left in between. The CDR3 is made up of 13 amino acids. CDR3: CASSLVAGYEQYF. In DNA, the CDR3 is TGTGCCAGCAGCTTAGTGGCGGGCTACGAGCAGTACTTC.

This chain connects TRBV28 to TRBJ2-5; D gene uncertain. Germline V gene lookup returns CDR1 MDHEN and CDR2 SYDVKM. There are 14 residues in the CDR3. The V gene lost 4 bases and the J gene lost 5 bases, with 14 bases spanning the gap. The CDR3 region is CASSSSVLRETQYF. The CDR3 DNA sequence: TGTGCCAGCAGTTCCTCTGTCCTGCGGGAGACCCAGTACTTC.

The chain carries TRBV2 and TRBJ1-2, with TRBD1 as a possible D gene (6 bases). V lost 5 bases to trimming and J lost 4 bases, with 11 bases between them. The germline gives CDR1 SNHLY, CDR2 FYNNEI. This CDR3 has 13 amino acids. CDR3: CASSPKDSYGYTF. CDR3 DNA sequence: TGTGCCAGCAGTCCCAAGGACAGCTATGGCTACACCTTC.

This chain links TRBV5-4 with TRBJ2-1; 9 bases are a match to TRBD2. CDR1 and CDR2 from the germline V gene are SGHNT and YYREEE (reference sequence). The CDR3 length is 15 residues. Trimming removed 1 base from V and 4 bases from J; junction bases left unmatched: 3. CDR3 protein: CASSLTSGPYNEQFF. As DNA, the CDR3 is TGTGCCAGCAGCTTGACTAGCGGGCCTTACAATGAGCAGTTCTTC. Full variable domain (rest looked up from reference TRBV5-4 and TRBJ2-1): ETGVTQSPTHLIKTRGQQVTLRCSSQSGHNTVSWYQQALGQGPQFIFQYYREEENGRGNFPPRFSGLQFPNYSSELNVNALELDDSALYLCASSLTSGPYNEQFFGPGTRLTVL.

The chain couples TRBV4-1 to TRBJ1-2, with a possible D match to TRBD1 (6 bases). CDR1 and CDR2 (germline): MGHRA, YSYEKL. The CDR3 has 14 residues. The V end lost 1 base, the J end lost 4 bases, and 10 bases lay between the germline ends. CDR3 nucleotides: TGCGCCAGCAGCCAAGGCTCAGGGGTCTATGGCTACACCTTC. It translates to CASSQGSGVYGYTF.

In nucleotides, the CDR3 is TGTGCCAGCAGCACCGGACAGGGCAATGGCTACACCTTC. This gives the protein CASSTGQGNGYTF. The genes are TRBV7-3 and TRBJ1-2; 8 bases match TRBD1. Germline loops: CDR1 SGHTA, CDR2 FQGTGA. J lost 6 bases, V lost 5 bases, and 5 bases had no gene match. The CDR3 is made up of 13 amino acids.

The CDR3 DNA sequence: TGTGCCAGCAGTTTGAGGGGGGGGGCCCATTACGAGCAGTACTTC. Translated, it gives CASSLRGGAHYEQYF. The J gene is TRBJ2-7, the V gene TRBV28; D is possibly TRBD2 (7 bases). Trimming cost V 3 bases and J 4 bases, with 16 bases left between them. The CDR3 has 15 amino acids. Germline V gene sequence: CDR1 MDHEN, CDR2 SYDVKM.

This chain connects TRBV3-1 (or the pseudogene TRBV3-2) to TRBJ1-6, with TRBD1 identical over 9 bases. Germline V gives CDR1 LGHDT, CDR2 YNNKEL (reference sequence). This CDR3 spans 15 amino acids. V was pared by 1 base and J by 7 bases, with 2 bases of the junction left unmatched. The CDR3 loop reads CASSQGDRANSPLHF. CDR3 coding DNA: TGTGCCAGCAGCCAAGGGGACAGGGCCAATTCACCCCTCCACTTT.

The chain has TRBV7-2 and TRBJ2-3; 9 positions match TRBD2. CDR1 and CDR2 (germline): SGHTA, FQGNSA. Losses at the gene ends were 10 bases for V and 2 bases for J; bases not matched to a gene: 4. CDR3 size: 13 residues. The CDR3 DNA is TGTGCCAAGGCGGGGGGGCACACAGATACGCAGTATTTT. Translating it yields CAKAGGHTDTQYF.

The rearrangement links TRBV18 to TRBJ1-5, with TRBD1 matching over 7 bases. V lost 2 bases, J lost 4 bases, and 14 bases stayed unmatched. CDR1 and CDR2 (germline): KGHSH, LQKENI. The CDR3 loop spans 18 amino acids. In DNA form, the CDR3 reads TGTGCCAGCTCACCATTGGCCCTAAGGGCAGGGGGAAATCAGCCCCAGCATTTT. Translating it yields CASSPLALRAGGNQPQHF.

V usage is TRBV2 and J usage is TRBJ1-4, with D maybe TRBD1 (6 bases). The V gene's germline CDR1 is SNHLY and CDR2 FYNNEI. The length of the CDR3 is 15 residues. The V gene lost 1 base and the J gene lost 3 bases, with 9 bases spanning the gap. The CDR3 sequence: CASSEVGAPNEKLFF. In nucleotides, the CDR3 is TGTGCCAGCAGTGAAGTGGGGGCTCCTAATGAAAAACTGTTTTTT.

The chain is built from TRBV7-9 and TRBJ2-3; D not resolved. Between the trimmed V and J ends, which lost 1 base and 4 bases, there was a span of 6 bases. Looked up from germline, CDR1 is SEHNR and CDR2 is FQNEAQ (reference sequence). The CDR3 length is 13 residues. This chain's CDR3 is CASSLVAADTQYF. In DNA, the CDR3 is TGTGCCAGCAGCTTAGTGGCCGCAGATACGCAGTATTTT.

This clone appeared a single time. V usage is TRBV6-1 and J usage is TRBJ2-3, with 12 bases aligning to TRBD1. The germline V gene has CDR1 MNHNS and CDR2 SASEGT. With 3 bases clipped from V and 8 bases from J, the junction kept 15 bases outside the gene matches. The CDR3 covers 18 residues. The CDR3 DNA reads as TGTGCCAGCAGTGACCTCCCGGGACAGGGGGCCGCTATGTTTACGCAGTATTTT. This gives the protein CASSDLPGQGAAMFTQYF.

The chain joins TRBV6-2 or TRBV6-3 to TRBJ1-1; the D gene is possibly TRBD1 (6 bases). Trimming removed 5 bases from V and 0 bases from J, with 16 bases in between. The CDR3 contains 16 residues. CDR1 is MNHEY, CDR2 SVGEGT, per germline. CDR3 amino acids: CASSQGTKIMNTEAFF. In DNA, the CDR3 is TGTGCCAGCAGTCAGGGGACAAAAATCATGAACACTGAAGCTTTCTTT.

V usage is TRBV6-5 and J usage is TRBJ1-2; tentative D call: TRBD1 (5 bases). This CDR3 comprises 16 residues. Trimming shortened V by 2 bases and J by 0 bases, and 13 bases separated the two germline ends. Germline V lookup: CDR1 MNHEY, CDR2 SVGAGI. The CDR3: CASSYSRGLSNYGYTF. The CDR3 nucleotides are TGTGCCAGCAGTTACAGTAGGGGCCTCTCTAACTATGGCTACACCTTC.

This clone was observed a few times. The chain carries TRBV5-1 and TRBJ2-5; possibly TRBD2 for D (6 bases). Trimming removed 2 bases from V and 3 bases from J, with 20 bases in between. The germline CDR1 and CDR2 sequences are SGHRS and YFSETQ. The CDR3 extends over 17 amino acids. CDR3 DNA sequence: TGCGCCAGCAGCTTTGGAGGTAGCGGCCAATTTAAAGAGACCCAGTACTTC. This codes for CASSFGGSGQFKETQYF.

The V and J genes are TRBV7-3 and TRBJ2-7; D possibly corresponds to TRBD2 (6 bases). V lost 6 bases, J lost 1 base, and 13 bases lay in between. The CDR3 is 14 residues long. Germline CDR1 SGHTA, CDR2 FQGTGA. DNA for the CDR3: TGTGCCAGCAGGTACTACGGGGGTTCCTACGAGCAGTACTTC. It specifies CASRYYGGSYEQYF.

The chain links TRBV7-3 to TRBJ1-1, with a weak D call TRBD1 (5 bases). The CDR3 loop spans 14 amino acids. Trimming removed 2 bases at V and 7 bases at J, with 14 bases between. The germline V gene encodes CDR1 SGHTA and CDR2 FQGTGA. CDR3 loop: CASSLGPGGDEAFF. The CDR3 DNA follows: TGTGCCAGCAGCTTAGGGCCGGGAGGGGATGAAGCTTTCTTT.

The rearrangement uses TRBV6-5 and TRBJ1-3; 8 nucleotides line up with TRBD1. This CDR3 has 15 residues. The trim removed 6 bases at V and 2 bases at J, leaving 6 bases unmatched. CDR1 is MNHEY, CDR2 SVGAGI, per germline. The CDR3 here is CASRIADRAGNTIYF. In nucleotides, the CDR3 is TGTGCCAGCAGGATCGCGGACAGGGCTGGAAACACCATATATTTT.

The count of this clone is one. This chain links TRBV18 with TRBJ1-2; D gene unclear. CDR3 length: 12 amino acids. The germline V and J ends were trimmed by 4 bases and 6 bases, with 9 bases remaining between them. CDR1 is KGHSH, CDR2 LQKENI, per germline. The chain's CDR3 is CASSHADNGYTF. CDR3 in DNA: TGTGCCAGCTCACATGCGGATAATGGCTACACCTTC.

The CDR3 sequence is CASSPPGGLNTEAFF. CDR3 DNA sequence: TGTGCCAGCAGCCCTCCGGGGGGATTGAACACTGAAGCTTTCTTT. The rearrangement links TRBV7-9 to TRBJ1-1; tentative D call: TRBD1 (5 bases). The ends were cut back, 5 bases at V and 0 bases at J, with 13 bases in the middle. CDR3 length: 15 residues. CDR1 is SEHNR and CDR2 is FQNEAQ in the germline V gene (reference sequence).

This clone was recorded once. This rearrangement joins TRBV7-3 to TRBJ1-2; D not certain. V was trimmed by 4 bases and J by 6 bases, leaving 12 bases between them. CDR3 length: 13 residues. Per the germline V gene, CDR1 is SGHTA and CDR2 is FQGTGA. CDR3 residues: CASSSSPGNGYTF. For the CDR3, the DNA is TGTGCCAGCAGCTCCTCCCCCGGGAATGGCTACACCTTC.

The rearrangement uses TRBV5-4 and TRBJ1-5, with D possibly matching TRBD1 (5 bases). V lost 0 bases to trimming and J lost 7 bases, with 11 bases between them. Germline values: CDR1 SGHNT, CDR2 YYREEE (reference sequence). CDR3 length: 14 residues. CDR3 DNA sequence: TGTGCCAGCAGCTTGGATCTTCAGGGCCAGCCCCAGCATTTT. Translation: CASSLDLQGQPQHF.

The chain is built from TRBV4-3 and TRBJ1-4; D is perhaps TRBD1 (5 bases). This CDR3 comprises 14 residues. Germline-derived CDR1 and CDR2 are LGHNA and YSLEER. Between the trimmed V and J ends, which lost 0 bases and 10 bases, there was a span of 12 bases. CDR3 DNA: TGCGCCAGCAGCCAAGACTGGGGGGTTGGAAAACTGTTTTTT. Protein sequence: CASSQDWGVGKLFF.

J is TRBJ2-7 and V is TRBV18; TRBD1 matches 8 bases. The CDR3 contains 14 residues. The J segment lost 5 bases and the V segment lost 4 bases, leaving 7 bases of the junction unmatched. Germline assignment: CDR1 KGHSH and CDR2 LQKENI. CDR3 amino acids: CASSQHRGAHEQYF. The CDR3 region has the DNA TGTGCCAGCTCACAGCACAGGGGGGCCCACGAGCAGTACTTC.

The V and J genes are TRBV6-5 and TRBJ2-7, with a possible D match to TRBD1 (5 bases). The V end lost 0 bases, the J end lost 1 base, and 13 bases lay between the germline ends. This CDR3 contains 16 residues. Germline loops: CDR1 MNHEY, CDR2 SVGAGI. DNA of the CDR3: TGTGCCAGCAGTTACTCTCTGACAGCAATGTCCTACGAGCAGTACTTC. Protein sequence: CASSYSLTAMSYEQYF.

The rearrangement links TRBV7-3 to TRBJ1-2; 8 positions match TRBD1. This CDR3 has 16 amino acids. V lost 8 bases, J lost 4 bases, and 15 bases stayed unmatched. Germline loops: CDR1 SGHTA, CDR2 FQGTGA. The CDR3 loop is CASGTGPPTGGYGYTF. CDR3 nucleotide sequence: TGTGCCAGCGGAACCGGCCCTCCTACAGGGGGCTATGGCTACACCTTC. Complete variable domain (other parts from reference TRBV7-3 and TRBJ1-2): GAGVSQTPSNKVTEKGKYVELRCDPISGHTALYWYRQSLGQGPEFLIYFQGTGAADDSGLPNDRFFAVRPEGSVSTLKIQRTERGDSAVYLCASGTGPPTGGYGYTFGSGTRLTVV.

V usage is TRBV28 and J usage is TRBJ1-5, with D unresolved. The germline V and J ends were trimmed by 6 bases and 7 bases, with 13 bases remaining between them. The V gene's germline CDR1 is MDHEN and CDR2 SYDVKM. This CDR3 contains 13 residues. The CDR3 region has the DNA TGTGCCAGCAGCGCAGGTACTAGACAGCCCCAGCATTTT. It is translated as CASSAGTRQPQHF.

The chain carries TRBV10-3 and TRBJ1-4; 7 bases agree with TRBD1. V lost 5 bases and J lost 7; bases outside the gene matches: 7. The germline V gene encodes CDR1 ENHRY and CDR2 SYGVKD. The CDR3 spans 14 residues. The DNA of the CDR3 is TGTGCCATCAGTCCCCGGGACAGCGGTGAAAAACTGTTTTTT. This gives the protein CAISPRDSGEKLFF.